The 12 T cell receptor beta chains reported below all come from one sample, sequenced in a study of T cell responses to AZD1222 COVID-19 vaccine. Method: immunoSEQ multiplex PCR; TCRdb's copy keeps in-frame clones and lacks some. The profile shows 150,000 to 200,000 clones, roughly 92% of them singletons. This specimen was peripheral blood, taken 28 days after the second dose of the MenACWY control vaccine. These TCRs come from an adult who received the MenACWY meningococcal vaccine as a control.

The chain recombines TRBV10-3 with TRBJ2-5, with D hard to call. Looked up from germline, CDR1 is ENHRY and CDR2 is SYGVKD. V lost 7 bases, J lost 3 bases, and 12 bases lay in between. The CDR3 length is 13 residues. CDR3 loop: CAIKLGMEETQYF. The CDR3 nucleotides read TGTGCCATCAAGTTAGGGATGGAAGAGACCCAGTACTTC.

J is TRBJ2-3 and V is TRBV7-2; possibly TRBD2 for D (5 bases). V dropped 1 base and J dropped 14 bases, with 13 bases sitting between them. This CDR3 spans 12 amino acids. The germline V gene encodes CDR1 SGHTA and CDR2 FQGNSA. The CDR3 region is CASSLEGSVLYF. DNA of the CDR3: TGTGCCAGCAGCTTAGAAGGGAGCGTACTGTATTTT.

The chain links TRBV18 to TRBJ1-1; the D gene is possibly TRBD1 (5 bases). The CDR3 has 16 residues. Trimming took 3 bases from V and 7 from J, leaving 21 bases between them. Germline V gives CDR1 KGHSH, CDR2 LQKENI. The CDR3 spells CASSPRLAGPGHEAFF. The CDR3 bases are TGTGCCAGCTCACCCCGCCTGGCAGGGCCCGGGCATGAAGCTTTCTTT.

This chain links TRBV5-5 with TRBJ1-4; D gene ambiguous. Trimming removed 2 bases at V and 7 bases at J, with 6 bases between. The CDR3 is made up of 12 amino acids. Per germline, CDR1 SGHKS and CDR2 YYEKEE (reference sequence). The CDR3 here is CASSFSGEKLFF. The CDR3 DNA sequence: TGTGCCAGCAGCTTCTCCGGTGAAAAACTGTTTTTT.

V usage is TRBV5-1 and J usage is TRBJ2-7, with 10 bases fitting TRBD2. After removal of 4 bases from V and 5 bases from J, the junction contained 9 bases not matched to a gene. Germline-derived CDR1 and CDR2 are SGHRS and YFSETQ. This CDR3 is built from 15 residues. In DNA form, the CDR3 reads TGCGCCAGCAGCCCACGTAGCGGGAGGTCCCACGAGCAGTACTTC. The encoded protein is CASSPRSGRSHEQYF.

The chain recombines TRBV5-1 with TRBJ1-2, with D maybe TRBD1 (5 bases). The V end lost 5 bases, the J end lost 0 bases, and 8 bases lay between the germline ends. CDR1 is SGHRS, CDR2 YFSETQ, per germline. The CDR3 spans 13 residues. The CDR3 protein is CASREGPNYGYTF. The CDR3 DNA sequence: TGCGCCAGCAGAGAGGGACCTAACTATGGCTACACCTTC. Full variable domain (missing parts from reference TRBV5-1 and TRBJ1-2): KAGVTQTPRYLIKTRGQQVTLSCSPISGHRSVSWYQQTPGQGLQFLFEYFSETQRNKGNFPGRFSGRQFSNSRSEMNVSTLELGDSALYLCASREGPNYGYTFGSGTRLTVV.

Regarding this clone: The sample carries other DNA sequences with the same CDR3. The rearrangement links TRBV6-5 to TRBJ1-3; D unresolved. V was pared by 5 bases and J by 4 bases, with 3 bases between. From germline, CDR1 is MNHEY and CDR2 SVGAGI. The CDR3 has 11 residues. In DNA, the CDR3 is TGTGCCAGCAGTCTCGGAAACACCATATATTTT. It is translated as CASSLGNTIYF.

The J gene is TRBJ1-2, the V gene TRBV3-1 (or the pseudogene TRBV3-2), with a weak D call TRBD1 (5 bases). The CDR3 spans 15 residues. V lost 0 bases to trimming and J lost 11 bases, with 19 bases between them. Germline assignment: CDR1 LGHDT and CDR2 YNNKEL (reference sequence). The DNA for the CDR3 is TGTGCCAGCAGCCAAGAATTTTCGGGGGAGGAATGGTACACCTTC. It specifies CASSQEFSGEEWYTF.

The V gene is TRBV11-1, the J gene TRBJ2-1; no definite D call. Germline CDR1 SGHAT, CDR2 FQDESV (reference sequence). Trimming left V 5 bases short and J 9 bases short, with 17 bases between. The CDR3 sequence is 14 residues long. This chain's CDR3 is CASSPRTVHTEQFF. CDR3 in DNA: TGTGCCAGCAGCCCAAGGACGGTTCATACTGAGCAGTTCTTC.

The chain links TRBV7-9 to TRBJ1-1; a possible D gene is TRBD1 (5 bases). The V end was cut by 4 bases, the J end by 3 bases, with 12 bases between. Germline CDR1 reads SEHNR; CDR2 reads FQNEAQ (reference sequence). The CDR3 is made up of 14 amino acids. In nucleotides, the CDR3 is TGTGCCAGCAGCTACGGGGGATCGGACACTGAAGCTTTCTTT. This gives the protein CASSYGGSDTEAFF.

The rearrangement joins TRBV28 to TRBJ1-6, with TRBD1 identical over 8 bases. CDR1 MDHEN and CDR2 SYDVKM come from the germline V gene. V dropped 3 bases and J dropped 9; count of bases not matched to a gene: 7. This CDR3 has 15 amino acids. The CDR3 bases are TGTGCCAGCAGTTTGGACAGGGAAAAGGGTTCACCCCTCCACTTT. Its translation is CASSLDREKGSPLHF.

This CDR3 is CATSDNRQGSNYGYTF. The CDR3, as DNA: TGTGCCACCAGTGACAATAGACAGGGCTCTAACTATGGCTACACCTTC. The rearrangement uses TRBV24-1 and TRBJ1-2; 7 bases line up with TRBD1. CDR3 length equals 16 residues. Germline CDR1 and CDR2: KGHDR and SFDVKD. The V gene end was trimmed by 4 bases and the J gene end by 0 bases; junction bases not matched to a gene: 7.